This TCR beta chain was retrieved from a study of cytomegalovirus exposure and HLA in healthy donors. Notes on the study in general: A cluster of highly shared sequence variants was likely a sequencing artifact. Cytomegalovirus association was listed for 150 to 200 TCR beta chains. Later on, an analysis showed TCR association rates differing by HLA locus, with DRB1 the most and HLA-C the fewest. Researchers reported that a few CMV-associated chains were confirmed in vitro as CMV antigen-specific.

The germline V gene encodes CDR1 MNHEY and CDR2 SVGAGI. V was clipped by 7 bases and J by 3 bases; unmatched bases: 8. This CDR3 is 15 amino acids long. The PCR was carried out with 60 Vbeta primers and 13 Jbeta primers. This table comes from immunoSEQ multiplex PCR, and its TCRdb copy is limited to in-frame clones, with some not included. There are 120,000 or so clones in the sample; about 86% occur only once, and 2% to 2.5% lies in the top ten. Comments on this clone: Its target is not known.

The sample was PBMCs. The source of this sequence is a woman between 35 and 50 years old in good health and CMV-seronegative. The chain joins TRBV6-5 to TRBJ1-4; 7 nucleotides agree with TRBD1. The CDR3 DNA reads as TGTGCCAGCAACCCCAGGGGGGCTGCTAATGAAAAACTGTTTTTT. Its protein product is CASNPRGAANEKLFF.